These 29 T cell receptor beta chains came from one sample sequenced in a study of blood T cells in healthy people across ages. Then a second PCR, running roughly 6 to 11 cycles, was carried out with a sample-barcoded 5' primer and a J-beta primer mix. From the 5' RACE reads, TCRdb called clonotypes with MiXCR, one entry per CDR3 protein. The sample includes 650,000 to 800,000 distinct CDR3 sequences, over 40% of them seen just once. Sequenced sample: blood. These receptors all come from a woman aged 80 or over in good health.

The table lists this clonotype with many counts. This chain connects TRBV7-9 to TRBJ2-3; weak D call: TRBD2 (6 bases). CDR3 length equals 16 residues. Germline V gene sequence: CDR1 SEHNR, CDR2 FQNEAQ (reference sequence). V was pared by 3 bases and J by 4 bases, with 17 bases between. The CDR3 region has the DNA TGTGCCAGCAGCTTTGGCAGTAGCGGCTCCGCAGATACGCAGTATTTT. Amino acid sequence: CASSFGSSGSADTQYF.

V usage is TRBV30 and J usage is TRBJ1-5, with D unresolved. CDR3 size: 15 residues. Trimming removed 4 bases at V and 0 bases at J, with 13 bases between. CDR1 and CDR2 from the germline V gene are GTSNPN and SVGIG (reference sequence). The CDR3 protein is CAWKPGSYSNQPQHF. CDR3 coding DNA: TGTGCCTGGAAACCAGGTTCCTATAGCAATCAGCCCCAGCATTTT. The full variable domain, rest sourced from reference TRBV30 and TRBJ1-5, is SQTIHQWPATLVQPVGSPLSLECTVEGTSNPNLYWYRQAAGRGLQLLFYSVGIGQISSEVPQNLSASRPQDRQFILSSKKLLLSDSGFYLCAWKPGSYSNQPQHFGDGTRLSIL.

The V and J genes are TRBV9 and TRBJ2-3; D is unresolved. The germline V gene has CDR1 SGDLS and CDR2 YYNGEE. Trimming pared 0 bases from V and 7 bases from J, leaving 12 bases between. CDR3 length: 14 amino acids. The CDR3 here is CASSVEWTGNTQYF. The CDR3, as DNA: TGTGCCAGCAGCGTAGAATGGACGGGTAATACGCAGTATTTT.

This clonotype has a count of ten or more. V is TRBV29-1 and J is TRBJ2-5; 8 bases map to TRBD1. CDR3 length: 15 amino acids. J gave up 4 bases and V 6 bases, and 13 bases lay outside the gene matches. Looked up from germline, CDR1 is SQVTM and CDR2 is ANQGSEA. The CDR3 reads CSVVDGQGMGETQYF. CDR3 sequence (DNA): TGCAGCGTAGTAGACGGACAGGGAATGGGAGAGACCCAGTACTTC.

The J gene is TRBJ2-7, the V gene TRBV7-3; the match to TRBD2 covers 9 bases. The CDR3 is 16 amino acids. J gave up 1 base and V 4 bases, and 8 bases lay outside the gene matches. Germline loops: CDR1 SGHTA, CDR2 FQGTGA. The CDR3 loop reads CASSSPSGTPSYEQYF. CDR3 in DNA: TGTGCCAGCAGCTCGCCTAGCGGGACCCCATCCTACGAGCAGTACTTC.

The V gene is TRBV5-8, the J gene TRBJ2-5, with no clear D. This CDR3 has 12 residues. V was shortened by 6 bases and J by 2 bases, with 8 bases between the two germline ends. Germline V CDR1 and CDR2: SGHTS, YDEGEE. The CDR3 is CASNRRQETQYF. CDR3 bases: TGTGCCAGCAACCGCCGTCAAGAGACCCAGTACTTC.

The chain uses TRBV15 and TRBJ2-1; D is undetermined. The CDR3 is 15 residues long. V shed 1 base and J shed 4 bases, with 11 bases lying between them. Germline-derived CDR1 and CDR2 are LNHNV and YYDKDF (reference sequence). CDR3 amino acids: CATSRGASTYNEQFF. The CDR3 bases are TGTGCCACCAGCAGAGGTGCCTCGACGTACAATGAGCAGTTCTTC.

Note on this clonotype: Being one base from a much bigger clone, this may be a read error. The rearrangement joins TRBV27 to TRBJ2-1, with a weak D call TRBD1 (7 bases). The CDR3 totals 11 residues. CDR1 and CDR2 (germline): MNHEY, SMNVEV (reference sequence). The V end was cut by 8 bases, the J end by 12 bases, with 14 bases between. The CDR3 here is CASGWGDRQFF. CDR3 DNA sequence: TGTGCCAGCGGTTGGGGGGACAGGCAGTTCTTC.

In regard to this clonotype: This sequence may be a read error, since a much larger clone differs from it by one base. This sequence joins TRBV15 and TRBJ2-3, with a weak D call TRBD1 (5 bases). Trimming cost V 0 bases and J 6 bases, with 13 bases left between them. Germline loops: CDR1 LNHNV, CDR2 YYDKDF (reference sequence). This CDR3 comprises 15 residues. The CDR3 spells CATSRDSPGWDTQYF. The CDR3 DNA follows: TGTGCCACCAGCAGAGATTCCCCAGGGTGGGATACGCAGTATTTT.

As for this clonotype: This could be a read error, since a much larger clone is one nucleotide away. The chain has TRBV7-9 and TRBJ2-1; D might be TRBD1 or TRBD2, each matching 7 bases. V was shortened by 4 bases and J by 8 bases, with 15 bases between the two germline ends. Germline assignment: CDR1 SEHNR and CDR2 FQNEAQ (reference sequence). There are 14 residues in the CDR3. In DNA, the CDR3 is TGTGCCAGCAGCTCAGGGGGGGGGCGGGATGAGCAGTTCTTC. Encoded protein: CASSSGGGRDEQFF.

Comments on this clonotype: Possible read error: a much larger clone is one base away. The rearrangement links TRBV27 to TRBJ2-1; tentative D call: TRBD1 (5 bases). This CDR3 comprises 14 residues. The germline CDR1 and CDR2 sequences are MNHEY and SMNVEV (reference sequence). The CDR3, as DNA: TGTGCCAGCAATTTATCAACAGGTCACAATGAGCAGTTCTTC. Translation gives CASNLSTGHNEQFF.

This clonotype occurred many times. The CDR3 here is CASSLAQGMNTEAFF. CDR3 DNA: TGTGCCAGCAGCTTAGCGCAGGGGATGAACACTGAAGCTTTCTTT. The chain has TRBV7-2 and TRBJ1-1; maybe TRBD1 (6 bases). The CDR3 spans 15 residues. Germline values: CDR1 SGHTA, CDR2 FQGNSA. V was shortened by 0 bases and J by 0 bases, with 8 bases between the two germline ends.

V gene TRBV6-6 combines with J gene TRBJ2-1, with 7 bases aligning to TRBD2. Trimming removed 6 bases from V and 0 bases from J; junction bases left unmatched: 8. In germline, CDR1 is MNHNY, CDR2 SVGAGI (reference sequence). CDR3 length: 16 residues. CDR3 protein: CASRLRAGSSYNEQFF. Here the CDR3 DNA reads TGTGCCAGCAGACTTCGAGCGGGGAGCTCCTACAATGAGCAGTTCTTC.

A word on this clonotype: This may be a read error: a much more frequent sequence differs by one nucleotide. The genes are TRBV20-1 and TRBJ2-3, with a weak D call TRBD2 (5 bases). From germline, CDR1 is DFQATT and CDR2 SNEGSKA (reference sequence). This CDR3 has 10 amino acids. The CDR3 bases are TGCAGGGTCGGGGAAGATACGCAGTATTTT. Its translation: CRVGEDTQYF.

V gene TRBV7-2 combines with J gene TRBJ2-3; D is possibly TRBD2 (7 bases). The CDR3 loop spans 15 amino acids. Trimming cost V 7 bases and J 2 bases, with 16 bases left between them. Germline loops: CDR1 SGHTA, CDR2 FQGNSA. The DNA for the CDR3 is TGTGCCAGCACCGTCAGGGGACTACACACAGATACGCAGTATTTT. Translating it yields CASTVRGLHTDTQYF.

The CDR3 DNA reads TGTGCCAGCTCAAAGGGGATGGGAGATCAGCCCCAGCATTTT. Translating it yields CASSKGMGDQPQHF. The chain joins TRBV18 to TRBJ1-5; D is possibly TRBD1 (5 bases). With 5 bases removed from V and 5 bases from J, the gap between germline ends came to 13 bases. Germline lookup yields CDR1 KGHSH and CDR2 LQKENI. CDR3 length: 14 amino acids.

In nucleotides, the CDR3 is TGTGCCAGCAGCCAGACTAGCGGGAGAGCAGATACGCAGTATTTT. As protein: CASSQTSGRADTQYF. The V call is TRBV7-2, the J call TRBJ2-3; TRBD2 aligns across 12 bases. The CDR3 length is 15 residues. The V and J ends lost 5 bases and 4 bases, in that order; junction bases with no gene match: 4. Germline CDR1 reads SGHTA; CDR2 reads FQGNSA.

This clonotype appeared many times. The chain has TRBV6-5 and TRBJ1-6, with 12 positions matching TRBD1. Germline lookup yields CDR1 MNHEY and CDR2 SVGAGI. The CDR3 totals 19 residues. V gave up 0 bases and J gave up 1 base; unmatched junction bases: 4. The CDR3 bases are TGTGCCAGCAGTTACTCGATGGGACAGGGGGCATCCTATAATTCACCCCTCCACTTT. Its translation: CASSYSMGQGASYNSPLHF.

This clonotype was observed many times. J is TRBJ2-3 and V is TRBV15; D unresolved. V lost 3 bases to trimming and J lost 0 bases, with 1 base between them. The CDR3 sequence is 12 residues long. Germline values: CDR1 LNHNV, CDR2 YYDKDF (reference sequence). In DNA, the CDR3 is TGTGCCACCAGCAGCAGCACAGATACGCAGTATTTT. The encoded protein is CATSSSTDTQYF.

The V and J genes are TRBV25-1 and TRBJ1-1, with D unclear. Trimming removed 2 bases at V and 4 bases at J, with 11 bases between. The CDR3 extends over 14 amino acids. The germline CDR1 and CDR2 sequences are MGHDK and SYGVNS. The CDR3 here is CASSEGMGATEAFF. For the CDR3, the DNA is TGTGCCAGCAGTGAAGGTATGGGCGCCACTGAAGCTTTCTTT.

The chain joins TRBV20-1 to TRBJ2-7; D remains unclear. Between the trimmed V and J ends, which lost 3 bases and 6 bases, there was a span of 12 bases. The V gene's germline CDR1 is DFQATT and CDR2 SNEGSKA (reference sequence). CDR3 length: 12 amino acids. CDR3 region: CSASDVIREQYF. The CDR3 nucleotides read TGCAGTGCTAGCGATGTGATCCGCGAGCAGTACTTC.

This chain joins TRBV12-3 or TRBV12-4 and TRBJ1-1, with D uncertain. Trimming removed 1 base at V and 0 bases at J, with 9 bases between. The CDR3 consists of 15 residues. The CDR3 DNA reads TGTGCCAGCAGTTTAGGTATGCTTATGAACACTGAAGCTTTCTTT. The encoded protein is CASSLGMLMNTEAFF.

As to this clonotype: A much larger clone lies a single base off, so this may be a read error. The DNA of the CDR3 is TGTGCCAGCAGCTTAAAACTAGCGGGGGGACAATACGAGCAGTACTTC. Protein sequence: CASSLKLAGGQYEQYF. This chain connects TRBV7-3 to TRBJ2-7; 12 nucleotides align to TRBD2. CDR1 is SGHTA and CDR2 is FQGTGA in the germline V gene. The CDR3 is made up of 16 amino acids. V gave up 1 base and J gave up 4 bases; unmatched junction bases: 5.

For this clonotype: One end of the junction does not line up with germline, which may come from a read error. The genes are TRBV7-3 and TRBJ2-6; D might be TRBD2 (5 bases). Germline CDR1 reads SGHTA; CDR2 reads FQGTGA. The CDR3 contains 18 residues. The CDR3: CASSLGFGSNSGVNVLTF. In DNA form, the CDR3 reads TGTGCCAGCAGCTTAGGGTTTGGGAGCAACTCTGGGGTCAACGTCCTGACTTTC.

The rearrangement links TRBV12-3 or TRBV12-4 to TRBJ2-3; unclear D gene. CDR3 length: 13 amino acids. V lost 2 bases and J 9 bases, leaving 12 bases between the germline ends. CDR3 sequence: CASSLLVFGTQYF. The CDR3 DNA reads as TGTGCCAGCAGTTTACTTGTGTTCGGGACGCAGTATTTT.

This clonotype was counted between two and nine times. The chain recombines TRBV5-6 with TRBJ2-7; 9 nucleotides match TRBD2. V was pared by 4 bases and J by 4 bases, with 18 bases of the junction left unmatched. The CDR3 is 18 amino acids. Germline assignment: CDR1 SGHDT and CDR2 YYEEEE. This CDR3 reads CASSPGSGRPLPNYEQYF. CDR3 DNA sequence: TGTGCCAGCAGCCCGGGTAGCGGGAGACCCCTCCCTAATTACGAGCAGTACTTC.

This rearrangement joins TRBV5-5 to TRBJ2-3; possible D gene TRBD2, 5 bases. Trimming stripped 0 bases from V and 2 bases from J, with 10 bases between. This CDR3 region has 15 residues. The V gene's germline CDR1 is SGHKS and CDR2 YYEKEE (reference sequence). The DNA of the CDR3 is TGTGCCAGCAGCTTGGACGAGGAGGTCACAGATACGCAGTATTTT. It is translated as CASSLDEEVTDTQYF.

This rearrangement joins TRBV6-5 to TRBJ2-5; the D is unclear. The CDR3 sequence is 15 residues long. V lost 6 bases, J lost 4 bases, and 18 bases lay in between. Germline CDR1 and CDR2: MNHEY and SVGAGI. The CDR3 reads CASRPSGPRRETQYF. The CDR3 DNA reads TGTGCCAGCAGGCCCTCGGGCCCCAGACGAGAGACCCAGTACTTC.

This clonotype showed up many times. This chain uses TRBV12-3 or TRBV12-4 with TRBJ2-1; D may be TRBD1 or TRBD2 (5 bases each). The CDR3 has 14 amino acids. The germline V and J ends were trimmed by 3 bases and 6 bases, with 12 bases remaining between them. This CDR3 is CASSLGTIPNEQFF. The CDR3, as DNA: TGTGCCAGCAGTTTGGGGACGATCCCCAATGAGCAGTTCTTC.